These T cell receptor beta chains were read from a single sample in a study of identical twins' blood T cells. One entry per CDR3 protein, called by TCRdb with MiXCR from the 5' RACE reads. The sample shows a few hundred thousand distinct CDR3 sequences, roughly 30% of them seen only once. Material for sequencing was PBMCs. The receptors originated from a woman aged 18-49 years in good health. Both conserved end residues are part of each CDR3. A D gene is named only where the DNA matches it firmly. Part of the rows lack a size; the others show once, few, many or a class for expanded clones.

D gene | clone size | J gene | V gene | CDR3 DNA | CDR3 protein
TRBD2 | . | TRBJ2-1 | TRBV20-1 | TGCAGTGCTAGAGATTCGGGGGGGGGCTCCTACAATGAGCAGTTCTTC | CSARDSGGGSYNEQFF
. | . | TRBJ1-4 | TRBV2 | TGTGCCAGCAGCCGGAGGGGCCTTAATGAAAAACTGTTTTTT | CASSRRGLNEKLFF
. | . | TRBJ1-2 | TRBV30 | TGTGCCTGGAGTGTCGGGGGGATTGGTCTTTTC | CAWSVGGIGLF
. | few | TRBJ1-5 | TRBV10-3 | TGTGCCATACGCCCAGGGGTCCTTCAGCCCCAGCATTTT | CAIRPGVLQPQHF
. | . | TRBJ1-5 | TRBV30 | TGTGCCTGGAGTGGGACCTTAAGACAGCCCCAGCATTTT | CAWSGTLRQPQHF
TRBD2 | . | TRBJ2-3 | TRBV19 | TGTGCCAGTGGTGACGGGAGGGACACAGATACGCAGTATTTT | CASGDGRDTDTQYF
. | . | TRBJ2-1 | TRBV20-1 | TGCAGTGTTGGCGGGACTCGAAACTACAATGAGCAGTTCTTC | CSVGGTRNYNEQFF
TRBD1 | . | TRBJ2-7 | TRBV11-2 | TGTGCCAGCAGCTCCGGGACAGGGGACTACGAGCAGTACTTC | CASSSGTGDYEQYF
TRBD1 | few | TRBJ2-7 | TRBV2 | TGTGCCAGCAGTGGCACGGGACAGGGTACCTACGAGCAGTACTTC | CASSGTGQGTYEQYF
. | . | TRBJ2-1 | TRBV7-2 | TGTGCCAGCAGCCTTACTCCGTTCTTC | CASSLTPFF
. | few | TRBJ1-5 | TRBV6-6 | TGTGCCAGCAAGCGGGGAAGCAATCAGCCCCAGCATTTT | CASKRGSNQPQHF
. | . | TRBJ1-2 | TRBV5-1 | TGCGCCAGCAGCTCGGGGAGGTATGGCTACACCTTC | CASSSGRYGYTF
. | . | TRBJ2-1 | TRBV20-1 | TGCAGTGCTAGCGGGAGCCTTTACAATGAGCAGTTCTTC | CSASGSLYNEQFF
. | few | TRBJ1-2 | TRBV30 | TGTGCCTGGAGTAGGGGGTCCGTCTATGGCTACACCTTC | CAWSRGSVYGYTF
TRBD1 | . | TRBJ2-7 | TRBV19 | TGTGCCAGTAGCGTGGGGGACAGGACCTACGAGCAGTACTTC | CASSVGDRTYEQYF
. | . | TRBJ1-6 | TRBV10-3 | TGTGCCATCAGGTCGGGGGGGCAGAATTCACCCCTCCACTTT | CAIRSGGQNSPLHF
. | . | TRBJ1-4 | TRBV4-3 | TGCGCCAGCAGCCAAGATGCGTGGACTAATGAAAAACTGTTTTTT | CASSQDAWTNEKLFF
. | few | TRBJ1-4 | TRBV19 | TGTGCCAGTAGTATGTCCAGAAATGGAGAAAAACTGTTTTTT | CASSMSRNGEKLFF
. | few | TRBJ1-5 | TRBV19 | TGTGCCAGTAAACCCCCGGCACATCAGCCCCAGCATTTT | CASKPPAHQPQHF
TRBD1 | . | TRBJ1-6 | TRBV10-3 | TGTGCCATCAGTGAATCAAGGACAGGGGTTTCACCCCTCCACTTT | CAISESRTGVSPLHF
. | few | TRBJ2-3 | TRBV10-3 | TGTGCCATCAGTGAACGGCGCGACACAGATACGCAGTATTTT | CAISERRDTDTQYF
. | few | TRBJ1-6 | TRBV6-6 | TGTGCCAGCAGTCCTGATAAGGGTTTGGCCCTCCACTTT | CASSPDKGLALHF
TRBD1 | . | TRBJ2-1 | TRBV25-1 | TGTGCCAGCAGTTCAAGGACAGGGCCTTACGAGCAGTTCTTC | CASSSRTGPYEQFF
. | few | TRBJ2-3 | TRBV6-4 | TGTGCCAGCAGTGATTCAGCGGGCCAAGATACGCAGTATTTT | CASSDSAGQDTQYF
TRBD2 | few | TRBJ2-1 | TRBV20-1 | TGCAGTGCCTCACTAGCGGGGGGGACCTACAATGAGCAGTTCTTC | CSASLAGGTYNEQFF
TRBD1 | . | TRBJ1-2 | TRBV20-1 | TGCAGTGCTAGTGGGTTCCAGGGGGTCCACACCTTC | CSASGFQGVHTF
TRBD1 | few | TRBJ2-1 | TRBV5-1 | TGCGCCAGCAGTGCAGGGGGCGTCTCTCAACATGAGCAGTTCTTC | CASSAGGVSQHEQFF
. | few | TRBJ1-2 | TRBV29-1 | TGCAGCGTTGGTGGGGAACCTTCTAACTATGGCTACACCTTC | CSVGGEPSNYGYTF
. | few | TRBJ1-2 | TRBV4-3 | TGCGCCAGCAGCCAGCTTTTACTTGAGAAAGTTGGCTACACCTTC | CASSQLLLEKVGYTF
. | . | TRBJ2-1 | TRBV12-3/TRBV12-4 | TGTGCCAGCAGTCGACCTGGGCGGGGGCTTTACAATGAGCAGTCCTTC | CASSRPGRGLYNEQSF
. | . | TRBJ2-2 | TRBV20-1 | TGCAGTGCTAGAGATCAGGAAACCGGGGAGCTGTTTTTT | CSARDQETGELFF
TRBD1 | . | TRBJ2-5 | TRBV15 | TGTGCCACCAGCACAGACAGGGGGCGGATAGAGACCCAGTACTTC | CATSTDRGRIETQYF
TRBD1 | . | TRBJ1-1 | TRBV10-1 | TGCGCCAGCAGTCCCAGGGGGACCTTAAAGTGGACTGAAGCTTTCTTT | CASSPRGTLKWTEAFF
. | . | TRBJ2-3 | TRBV10-3 | TGTGCCTCGGGGTCAGACACAGATACGCAGTATTTT | CASGSDTDTQYF
. | . | TRBJ2-1 | TRBV27 | TGTGCCAGCAGAAGGAGGGGATGGATCGATGAGCAGTTCTTC | CASRRRGWIDEQFF
TRBD1 | few | TRBJ1-1 | TRBV29-1 | TGCAGCGCCTCAGGGGGCGGGGAGACTGAAGCTTTCTTT | CSASGGGETEAFF
TRBD1 | . | TRBJ1-6 | TRBV10-3 | TGTGCCATCAAATCAGGGGGCAGGAATTCACCCCTCCACTTT | CAIKSGGRNSPLHF
TRBD1 | . | TRBJ1-5 | TRBV5-6 | TGTGCCAGCAGCCGACACCCGACAGGGACCCAGCATTTT | CASSRHPTGTQHF
. | few | TRBJ1-4 | TRBV3-1 | TGTGCCAGCAGCCAATCCGGGACACCCAATGAAAAACTGTTTTTT | CASSQSGTPNEKLFF
. | . | TRBJ2-7 | TRBV5-1 | TGCGCCAGCAGCTTCACCCCAGGCGAGCAGTACTTC | CASSFTPGEQYF
TRBD1 | many | TRBJ1-5 | TRBV20-1 | TGCAGTGCGGGCTACGCAGGGGGCGTTCAGCCCCAGCATTTT | CSAGYAGGVQPQHF
. | few | TRBJ1-2 | TRBV12-3/TRBV12-4 | TGTGCCAGCAGTTCCACTACGACGGGGGCGGGGAATGGCTACACCTTC | CASSSTTTGAGNGYTF
. | . | TRBJ2-1 | TRBV7-7 | TGTGCTAGCAGCCCCTCACCTACCAATGAGCAGTTCTTC | CASSPSPTNEQFF
TRBD1 | few | TRBJ1-2 | TRBV20-1 | TGCAGTGCTAGGGATAGACAGGGATATGGCTATGGCTACACCTTC | CSARDRQGYGYGYTF
TRBD1 | . | TRBJ2-1 | TRBV6-2/TRBV6-3 | TGTGCCAGCAGCTTGGGACAGTTTGAGCAGTTCTTC | CASSLGQFEQFF
. | few | TRBJ1-1 | TRBV21-1 | TGTGCCAGCAGCACCTGGGACAGGGGTCGTGGGACTGAAGCTTTCTTT | CASSTWDRGRGTEAFF